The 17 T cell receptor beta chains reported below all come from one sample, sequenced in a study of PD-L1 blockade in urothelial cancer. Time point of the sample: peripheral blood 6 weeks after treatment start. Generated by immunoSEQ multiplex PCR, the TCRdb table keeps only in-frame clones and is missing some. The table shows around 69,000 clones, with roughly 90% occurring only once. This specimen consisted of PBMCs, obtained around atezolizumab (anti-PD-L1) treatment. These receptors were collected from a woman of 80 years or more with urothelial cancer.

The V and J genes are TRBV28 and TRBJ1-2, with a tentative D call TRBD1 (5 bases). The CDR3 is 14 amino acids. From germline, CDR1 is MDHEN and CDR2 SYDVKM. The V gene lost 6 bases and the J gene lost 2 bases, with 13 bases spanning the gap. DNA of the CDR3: TGTGCCAGCAGGCTCAATGGGGGGAACTATGGCTACACCTTC. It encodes CASRLNGGNYGYTF.

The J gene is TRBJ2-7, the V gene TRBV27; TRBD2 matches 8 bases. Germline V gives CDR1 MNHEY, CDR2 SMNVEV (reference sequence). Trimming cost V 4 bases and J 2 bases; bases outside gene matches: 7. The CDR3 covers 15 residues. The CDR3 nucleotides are TGTGCCAGCAGTTCCCCGGGGGGGGGAACCTACGAGCAGTACTTC. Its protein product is CASSSPGGGTYEQYF.

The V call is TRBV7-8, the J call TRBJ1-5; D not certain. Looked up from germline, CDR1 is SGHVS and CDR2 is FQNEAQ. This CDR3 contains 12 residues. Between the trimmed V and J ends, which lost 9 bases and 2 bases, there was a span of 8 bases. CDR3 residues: CASPSRNQPQHF. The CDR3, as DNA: TGTGCCAGTCCCTCTCGCAATCAGCCCCAGCATTTT.

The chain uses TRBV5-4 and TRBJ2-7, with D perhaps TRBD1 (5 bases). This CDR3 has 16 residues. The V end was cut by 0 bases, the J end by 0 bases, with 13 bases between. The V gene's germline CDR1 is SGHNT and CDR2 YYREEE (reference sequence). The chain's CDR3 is CASSLGDRIPSYEQYF. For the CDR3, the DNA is TGTGCCAGCAGCTTGGGAGACAGAATTCCCTCCTACGAGCAGTACTTC.

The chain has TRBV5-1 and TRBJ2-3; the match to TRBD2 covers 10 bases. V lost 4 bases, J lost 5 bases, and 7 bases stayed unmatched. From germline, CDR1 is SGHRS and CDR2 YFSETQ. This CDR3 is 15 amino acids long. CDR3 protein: CASSLSSGSEDTQYF. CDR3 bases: TGCGCCAGCAGCCTTTCTAGCGGGAGCGAAGATACGCAGTATTTT.

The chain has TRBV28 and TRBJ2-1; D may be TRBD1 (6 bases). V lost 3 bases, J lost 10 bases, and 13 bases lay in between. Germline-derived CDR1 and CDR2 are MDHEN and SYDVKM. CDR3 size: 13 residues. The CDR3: CASSLGQRAEQFF. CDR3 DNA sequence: TGTGCCAGCAGTTTGGGACAACGAGCGGAGCAGTTCTTC.

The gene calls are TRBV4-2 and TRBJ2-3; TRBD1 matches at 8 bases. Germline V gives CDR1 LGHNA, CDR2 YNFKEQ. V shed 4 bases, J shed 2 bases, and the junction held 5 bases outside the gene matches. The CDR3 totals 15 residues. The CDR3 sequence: CASSLQTGATDTQYF. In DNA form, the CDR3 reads TGTGCCAGCAGCCTACAGACAGGGGCCACAGATACGCAGTATTTT.

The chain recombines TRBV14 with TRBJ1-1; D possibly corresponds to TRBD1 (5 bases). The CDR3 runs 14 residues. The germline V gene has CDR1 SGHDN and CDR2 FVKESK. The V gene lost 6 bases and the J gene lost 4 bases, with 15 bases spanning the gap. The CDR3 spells CASRGWGRGTEAFF. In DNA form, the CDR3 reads TGTGCCAGCAGGGGATGGGGGAGGGGCACTGAAGCTTTCTTT.

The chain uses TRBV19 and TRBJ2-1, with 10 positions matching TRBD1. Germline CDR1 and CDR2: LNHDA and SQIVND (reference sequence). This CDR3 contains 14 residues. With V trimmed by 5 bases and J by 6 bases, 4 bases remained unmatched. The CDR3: CASSDRGRGNEQFF. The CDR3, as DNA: TGTGCCAGTAGTGACAGGGGGCGCGGCAATGAGCAGTTCTTC.

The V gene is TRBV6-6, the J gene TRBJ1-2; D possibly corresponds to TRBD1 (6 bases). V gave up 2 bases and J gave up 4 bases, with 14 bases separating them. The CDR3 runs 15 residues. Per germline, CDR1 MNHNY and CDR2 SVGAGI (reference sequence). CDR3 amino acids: CASSYGEGGGYGYTF. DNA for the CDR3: TGTGCCAGCAGTTACGGGGAGGGAGGGGGCTATGGCTACACCTTC.

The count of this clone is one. CDR3 sequence (DNA): TGTGCCAGCAGCGCCCCGGGACAAAGCACTGAAGCTTTCTTT. This encodes CASSAPGQSTEAFF. The rearrangement links TRBV9 to TRBJ1-1; D may be TRBD1 (6 bases). Germline CDR1 and CDR2: SGDLS and YYNGEE. Trimming took off 3 bases at V and 4 bases at J, with 13 bases between the two ends. The CDR3 runs to 14 residues.

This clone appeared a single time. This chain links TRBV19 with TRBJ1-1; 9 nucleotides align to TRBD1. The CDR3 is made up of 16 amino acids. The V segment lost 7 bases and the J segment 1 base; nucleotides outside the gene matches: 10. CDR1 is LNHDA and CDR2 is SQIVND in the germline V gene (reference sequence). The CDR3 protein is CASMATGGARNTEAFF. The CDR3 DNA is TGTGCCAGTATGGCCACAGGGGGCGCGAGGAACACTGAAGCTTTCTTT.

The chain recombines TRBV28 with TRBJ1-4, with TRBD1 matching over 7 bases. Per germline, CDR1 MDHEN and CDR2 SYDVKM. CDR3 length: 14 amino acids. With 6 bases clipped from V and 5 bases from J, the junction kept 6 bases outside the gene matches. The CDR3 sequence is CASSSGTVNEKLFF. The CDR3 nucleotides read TGTGCCAGCAGCTCCGGGACAGTGAATGAAAAACTGTTTTTT.

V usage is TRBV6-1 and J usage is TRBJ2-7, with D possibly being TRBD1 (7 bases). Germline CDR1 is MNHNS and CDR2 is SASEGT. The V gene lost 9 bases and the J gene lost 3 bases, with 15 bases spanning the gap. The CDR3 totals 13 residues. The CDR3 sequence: CASNRQGGYEQYF. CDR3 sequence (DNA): TGTGCCAGTAATCGGCAGGGGGGCTACGAGCAGTACTTC.

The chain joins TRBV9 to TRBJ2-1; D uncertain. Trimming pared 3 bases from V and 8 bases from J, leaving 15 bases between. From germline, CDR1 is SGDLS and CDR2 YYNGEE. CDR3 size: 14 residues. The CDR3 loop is CASSAPPSVDEQFF. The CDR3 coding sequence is TGTGCCAGCAGCGCCCCCCCGAGTGTCGATGAGCAGTTCTTC.

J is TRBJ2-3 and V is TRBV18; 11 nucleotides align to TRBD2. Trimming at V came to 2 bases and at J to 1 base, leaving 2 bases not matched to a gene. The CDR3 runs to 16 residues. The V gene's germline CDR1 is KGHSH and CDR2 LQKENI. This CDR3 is CASSPETSGGTDTQYF. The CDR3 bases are TGTGCCAGCTCACCAGAGACTAGCGGGGGCACAGATACGCAGTATTTT. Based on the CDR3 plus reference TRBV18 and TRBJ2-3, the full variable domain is NAGVMQNPRHLVRRRGQEARLRCSPMKGHSHVYWYRQLPEEGLKFMVYLQKENIIDESGMPKERFSAEFPKEGPSILRIQQVVRGDSAAYFCASSPETSGGTDTQYFGPGTRLTVL.

The CDR3: CAWSVSRSYEQYF. CDR3 DNA: TGTGCCTGGAGTGTATCACGGTCCTACGAGCAGTACTTC. The chain is built from TRBV30 and TRBJ2-7; D gene unclear. The V gene's germline CDR1 is GTSNPN and CDR2 SVGIG (reference sequence). The germline V and J ends were trimmed by 0 bases and 1 base, with 7 bases remaining between them. The CDR3 has 13 residues.